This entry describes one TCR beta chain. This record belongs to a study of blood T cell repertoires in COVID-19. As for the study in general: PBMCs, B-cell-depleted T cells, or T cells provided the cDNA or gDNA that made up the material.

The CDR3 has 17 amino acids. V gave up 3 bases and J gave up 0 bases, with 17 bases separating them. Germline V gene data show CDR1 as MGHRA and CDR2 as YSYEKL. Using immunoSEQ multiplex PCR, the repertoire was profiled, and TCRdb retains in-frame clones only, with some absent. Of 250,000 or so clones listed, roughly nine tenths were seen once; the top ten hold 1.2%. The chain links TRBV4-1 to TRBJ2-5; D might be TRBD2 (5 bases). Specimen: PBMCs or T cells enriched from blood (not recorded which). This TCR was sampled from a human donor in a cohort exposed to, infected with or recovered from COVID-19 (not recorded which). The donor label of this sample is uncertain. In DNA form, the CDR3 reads TGCGCCAGCAGCCACCTAGGGAGAGCACTGAACCAAGAGACCCAGTACTTC. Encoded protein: CASSHLGRALNQETQYF.